A selection of T cell receptor beta chains follows, all from one sample in a study of T cell clonotyping in hematopoietic cell transplantation. Generated by immunoSEQ multiplex PCR, the TCRdb table keeps only in-frame clones and is missing some. This table has fewer than 40,000 clones, 88% appearing once. Specimen: peripheral blood mononuclear cells. The origin of the receptors is a woman in her 40s in good health. Some clones in this sample may be carry-over from other donors' samples. CDR3s include the opening cysteine and the closing phenylalanine or tryptophan. Each record gives: CDR3 protein, CDR3 DNA, clone size, J gene, V gene, D gene. D genes are given only for firm matches. For some rows the clone size is stated as once, few or many, or as a class when expanded; others skip it.

CASSLGMLGLSGDTEAFF TGTGCCAGCAGCTTGGGAATGCTCGGACTTTCAGGAGACACTGAAGCTTTCTTT NA TRBJ1-1 TRBV5-4 NA
CASSLSFHGYTF TGTGCCAGCAGCTTAAGCTTCCATGGCTACACCTTC NA TRBJ1-2 TRBV11-2 NA
CASSIDLSREIGETQYF TGTGCCAGTAGTATAGATCTATCCAGGGAGATCGGAGAGACCCAGTACTTC NA TRBJ2-5 TRBV19 NA
CASSVGGPGSTYGYTF TGTGCCAGCAGCGTAGGGGGGCCAGGGTCTACCTATGGCTACACCTTC NA TRBJ1-2 TRBV9 NA
CAIRDSYSNQPQHF TGTGCCATCAGGGACAGTTATAGCAATCAGCCCCAGCATTTT NA TRBJ1-5 TRBV10-3 NA
CASRPGRNTEAFF TGTGCCAGCAGGCCGGGGCGGAACACTGAAGCTTTCTTT NA TRBJ1-1 TRBV2 NA
CASSQINLEAFF TGTGCCAGCAGCCAGATAAATTTGGAAGCTTTCTTT few TRBJ1-1 TRBV14 NA
CASSFYTDTQYF TGTGCCAGCAGTTTCTACACAGATACGCAGTATTTT NA TRBJ2-3 TRBV7-2 NA
CASSLGTGASYEQYF TGCGCCAGCAGTCTAGGGACAGGGGCGTCCTACGAGCAGTACTTC once TRBJ2-7 TRBV5-1 TRBD1
CASSQLLAGELFF TGTGCCAGCAGCCAATTACTAGCCGGGGAGCTGTTTTTT NA TRBJ2-2 TRBV4-2 NA
CASGPDPAIRAIQYF TGTGCCAGCGGACCGGACCCCGCGATCAGGGCCATTCAGTACTTC once TRBJ2-4 TRBV2 NA
CASSQLGSGNTIYF TGTGCCAGCTCCCAGTTGGGGTCCGGAAACACCATATATTTT NA TRBJ1-3 TRBV19 NA
CASSPTSDSGELFF TGTGCCAGCAGCCCGACTTCGGACAGCGGGGAGCTGTTTTTT NA TRBJ2-2 TRBV11-3 NA
CASSPLRGNNEKLFF TGTGCCAGCAGCCCACTCCGGGGGAACAATGAAAAACTGTTTTTT NA TRBJ1-4 TRBV28 NA
CASSFGTRTYEQYF TGTGCCAGCAGCTTCGGGACTAGGACCTACGAGCAGTACTTC once TRBJ2-7 TRBV5-4 TRBD2
CASSPAVSYYEQYF TGCGCCAGCAGCCCCGCGGTCAGCTATTACGAGCAGTACTTC once TRBJ2-7 TRBV5-1 NA
CASSTSGGAGIGEQYF TGTGCCAGCAGTACCTCGGGGGGAGCGGGTATAGGCGAGCAGTACTTC NA TRBJ2-7 TRBV2 TRBD2
CASSLSKGTDTQYF TGTGCCAGCAGTTTATCGAAGGGCACAGATACGCAGTATTTT NA TRBJ2-3 TRBV27 NA
CASSLALRRTSYGYTF TGTGCCAGCAGCTTAGCACTCAGGAGAACTTCCTATGGCTACACCTTC NA TRBJ1-2 TRBV5-4 NA
CSARSETEAFF TGCAGTGCTAGAAGTGAGACTGAAGCTTTCTTT NA TRBJ1-1 TRBV20-1 NA
CASRIRGAGYGYTF TGTGCCAGTAGGATCAGGGGCGCAGGGTATGGCTACACCTTC NA TRBJ1-2 TRBV19 NA
CASSTLGGGQPQHF TGTGCCAGCAGCACCTTAGGGGGGGGTCAGCCCCAGCATTTT NA TRBJ1-5 TRBV9 NA
CASRWVGGQGTGNTF TGTGCCAGCAGATGGGTGGGGGGACAGGGCACAGGTAACACCTTC NA TRBJ1-2 TRBV6-1 TRBD1
CASSSGSPPTEQYF TGTGCCAGCAGTTCTGGTTCCCCCCCTACGGAGCAGTACTTC NA TRBJ2-7 TRBV28 NA
CASSYSGETQYF TGTGCCAGCAGTTACTCGGGGGAGACCCAGTACTTC NA TRBJ2-5 TRBV6-5 NA
CASSQSIANYGYTF TGCGCCAGCAGTCAATCGATTGCTAACTATGGCTACACCTTC NA TRBJ1-2 TRBV23-1 NA
CAWSKGPGNTIYF TGTGCCTGGAGTAAGGGGCCAGGAAACACCATATATTTT NA TRBJ1-3 TRBV30 NA